This is a list of T cell receptor beta chains from one sample in a study of cytomegalovirus exposure and HLA in healthy donors. The protocol was immunoSEQ multiplex PCR, while the TCRdb copy is restricted to in-frame clones and leaves out a portion. The sample has 100,000 to 150,000 clones, 83% seen once. The sequencing sample was made of PBMCs. The receptors come from a woman aged 40 to 49 in good health and CMV-seropositive. CDR3s leave out the opening cysteine and the closing phenylalanine or tryptophan. Each record gives: J gene, V gene, D gene, CDR3 protein. D genes are given only for firm matches.

>TRBJ2-5|TRBV5-4|.
ASSLDSPGGAGGD
>TRBJ2-7|TRBV4-1|.
ASSQTWTVTYEQY
>TRBJ2-2|TRBV27|TRBD2
ASSFAGLDMAGELF
>TRBJ2-1|TRBV9|.
ASSVGTILDEQF
>TRBJ2-7|TRBV6-6|TRBD1
ASSSTTGYSYEQY
>TRBJ2-7|TRBV19|.
ASSIEIRGEQY
>TRBJ2-3|TRBV7-2|TRBD2
ASSLFAGADTQY
>TRBJ1-4|TRBV30|.
AWTHNIATNEKLF
>TRBJ2-1|TRBV6-4|TRBD2
ASTGLAGVPYNEQF
>TRBJ1-6|TRBV14|.
ASHRGVANSPPH
>TRBJ2-7|TRBV7-2|TRBD2
ASSWSQREGDPYEQY
>TRBJ2-5|TRBV7-2|TRBD2
ASSLHASGGRQETQY
>TRBJ2-7|TRBV21-1|.
ASSKTPRATEQY
>TRBJ2-3|TRBV5-1|.
ASSQTVTDTQY
>TRBJ2-5|TRBV10-3|TRBD1
AISEARQGQETQY
>TRBJ2-1|TRBV19|.
ASSKQGIDEQF
>TRBJ2-7|TRBV9|TRBD1
ASSVQGATYEQY
>TRBJ1-1|TRBV5-1|TRBD1
ASSPYYRGMNTEAF
>TRBJ1-4|TRBV5-5|.
ASSLVPDEKLF
>TRBJ2-3|TRBV4-2|TRBD1
ASSPGTGGADTQY
>TRBJ1-4|TRBV5-1|.
ASSLDSRSDRKLF
>TRBJ1-2|TRBV7-6|.
ASSLGQSNYGYT
>TRBJ2-3|TRBV13|.
ASSSQVGGPDTQY
>TRBJ2-1|TRBV9|.
ASSEGVPSYNEQF
>TRBJ2-7|TRBV7-9|.
ASSPTGIGFEQY
>TRBJ2-7|TRBV20-1|.
SATQGVEQY
>TRBJ1-4|TRBV4-3|.
ASSHQTLENEKLF
>TRBJ2-7|TRBV5-6|.
ASSTGVGEQY
>TRBJ2-1|TRBV19|.
ASSIGQISGHEQF
>TRBJ1-2|TRBV28|TRBD1
ASSSDRGWYGYT
>TRBJ1-1|TRBV28|.
ASSLLGAEAF
>TRBJ1-2|TRBV5-4|TRBD1
ASSSDRGLSYGYT
>TRBJ2-3|TRBV7-9|TRBD2
ASSRPGTSGTDTQY
>TRBJ1-1|TRBV13|TRBD1
ASSPAGTGTGTEAF
>TRBJ2-2|TRBV5-1|TRBD2
ASIPGGSANTGELF
>TRBJ2-5|TRBV19|TRBD2
ASSNPGRETQY
>TRBJ2-3|TRBV2|TRBD2
ASSESRTSSLGDTQY
>TRBJ2-7|TRBV28|TRBD1
AISFPRDSDYEQY
>TRBJ2-1|TRBV5-1|TRBD2
ASSKLRTSGRGAKDEQF
>TRBJ2-4|TRBV2|TRBD1
ASSEDSAGTGLNIQY
>TRBJ2-1|TRBV30|TRBD2
AWRAPSGSLF
>TRBJ2-7|TRBV7-2|TRBD2
ASSVTGTNIEQY
>TRBJ2-1|TRBV19|.
ASSDPADEQF
>TRBJ2-7|TRBV6-4|.
ASSPLSSSYEQY
>TRBJ2-4|TRBV5-4|TRBD2
ASSLGIGGSGAKNIQY
>TRBJ2-1|TRBV11-3|TRBD2
ASSRAGDNEQF
>TRBJ2-7|TRBV6-1|TRBD2
ASSAGRALREQY
>TRBJ2-3|TRBV13|TRBD2
ASSLRLAGADTQY
>TRBJ1-2|TRBV6-5|.
ASSWSGNLNYGYT
>TRBJ2-1|TRBV7-3|TRBD1
ASSPLRQGTYNEQF